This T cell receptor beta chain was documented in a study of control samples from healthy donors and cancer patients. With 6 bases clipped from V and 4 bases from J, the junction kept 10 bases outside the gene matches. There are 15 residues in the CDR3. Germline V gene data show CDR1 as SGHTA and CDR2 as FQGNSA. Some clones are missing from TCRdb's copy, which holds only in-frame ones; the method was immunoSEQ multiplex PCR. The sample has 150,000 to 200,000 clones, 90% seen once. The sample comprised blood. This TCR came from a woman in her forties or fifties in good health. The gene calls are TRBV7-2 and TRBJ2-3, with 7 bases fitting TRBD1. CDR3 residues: CASSSQTGLADTQYF. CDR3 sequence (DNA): TGTGCCAGCAGTTCTCAGACAGGGTTGGCAGATACGCAGTATTTT.